The entry that follows covers one TCR beta chain sequence. As yet, its antigen is unknown. The data originate from a study of shared clonotypes between healthy human individuals. Overall study results and limits: Limitation of the genetic and exposure-history diversity represented came from the few donors.

V was clipped by 11 bases and J by 3 bases, with 11 bases between them. CDR1 is MDHEN and CDR2 is SYDVKM in the germline V gene. The CDR3 covers 12 residues. Each subset's genomic DNA was split evenly across several immunoSEQ plates. The data were produced by immunoSEQ multiplex PCR, yet TCRdb's version contains in-frame clones alone and is incomplete. The data show over a million clones, with around 98% seen just once and around 0.47% held by the top ten. The receptor was isolated from a man aged 30 to 45 in good health. The sample was naive CD4+ T cells sorted from blood. The subset here: CD45RA+ positively selected. The chain joins TRBV28 to TRBJ1-3; maybe TRBD1 (6 bases). As DNA, the CDR3 is TGTGCCTCGGGGGGCCTTGGAAACACCATATATTTT. Translation gives CASGGLGNTIYF.